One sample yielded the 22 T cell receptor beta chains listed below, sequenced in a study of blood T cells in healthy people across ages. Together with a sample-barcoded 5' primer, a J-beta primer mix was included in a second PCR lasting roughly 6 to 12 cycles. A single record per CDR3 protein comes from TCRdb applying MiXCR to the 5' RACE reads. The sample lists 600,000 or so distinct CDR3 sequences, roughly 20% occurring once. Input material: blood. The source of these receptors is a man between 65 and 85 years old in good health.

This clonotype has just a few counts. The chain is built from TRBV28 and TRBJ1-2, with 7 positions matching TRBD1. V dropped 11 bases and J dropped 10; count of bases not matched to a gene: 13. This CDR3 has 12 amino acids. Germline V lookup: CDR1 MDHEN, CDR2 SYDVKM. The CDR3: CALKREEGAYTF. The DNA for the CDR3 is TGTGCCCTCAAAAGGGAAGAGGGGGCCTACACCTTC.

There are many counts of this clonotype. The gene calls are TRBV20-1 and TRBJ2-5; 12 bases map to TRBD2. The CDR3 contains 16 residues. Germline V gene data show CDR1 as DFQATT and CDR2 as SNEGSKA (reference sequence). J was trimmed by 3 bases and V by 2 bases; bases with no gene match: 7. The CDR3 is CSARSLAGGPKETQYF. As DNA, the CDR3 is TGCAGTGCTAGATCCCTAGCGGGAGGGCCCAAAGAGACCCAGTACTTC.

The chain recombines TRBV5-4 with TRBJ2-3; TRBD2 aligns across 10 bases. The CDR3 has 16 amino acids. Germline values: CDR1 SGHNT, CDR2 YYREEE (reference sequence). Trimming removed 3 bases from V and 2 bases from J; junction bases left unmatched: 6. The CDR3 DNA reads TGTGCCAGCAGCTCCGCACTAGCGGGGCTCACAGATACGCAGTATTTT. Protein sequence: CASSSALAGLTDTQYF. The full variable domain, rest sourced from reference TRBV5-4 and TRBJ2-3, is ETGVTQSPTHLIKTRGQQVTLRCSSQSGHNTVSWYQQALGQGPQFIFQYYREEENGRGNFPPRFSGLQFPNYSSELNVNALELDDSALYLCASSSALAGLTDTQYFGPGTRLTVL.

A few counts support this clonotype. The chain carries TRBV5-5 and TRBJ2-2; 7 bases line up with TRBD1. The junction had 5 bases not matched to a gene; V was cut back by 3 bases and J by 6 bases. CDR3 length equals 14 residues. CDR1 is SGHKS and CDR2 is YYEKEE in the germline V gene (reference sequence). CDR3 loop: CASSSGQLAGELFF. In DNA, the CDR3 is TGTGCCAGCAGCTCGGGACAGTTAGCCGGGGAGCTGTTTTTT.

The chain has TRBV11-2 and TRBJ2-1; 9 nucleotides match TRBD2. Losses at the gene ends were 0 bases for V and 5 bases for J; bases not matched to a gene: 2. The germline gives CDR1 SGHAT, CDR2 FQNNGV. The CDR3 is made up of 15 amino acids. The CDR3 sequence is CASSLEGGRDNEQFF. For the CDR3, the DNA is TGTGCCAGCAGCTTAGAGGGCGGGAGGGACAATGAGCAGTTCTTC.

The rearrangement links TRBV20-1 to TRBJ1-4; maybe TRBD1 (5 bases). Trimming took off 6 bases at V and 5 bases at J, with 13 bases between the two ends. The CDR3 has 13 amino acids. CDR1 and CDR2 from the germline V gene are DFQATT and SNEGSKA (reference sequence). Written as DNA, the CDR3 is TGCAGTGCCACAGGTCGGGGGAATGAAAAACTGTTTTTT. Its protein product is CSATGRGNEKLFF.

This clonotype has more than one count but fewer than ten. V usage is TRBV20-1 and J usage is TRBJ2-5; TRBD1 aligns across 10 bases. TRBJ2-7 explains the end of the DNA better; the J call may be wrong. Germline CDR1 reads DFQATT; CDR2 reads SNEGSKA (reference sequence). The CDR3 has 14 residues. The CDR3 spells CSALAPGQGYEQYF. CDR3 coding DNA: TGCAGTGCTTTGGCACCGGGACAGGGGTACGAGCAGTACTTC.

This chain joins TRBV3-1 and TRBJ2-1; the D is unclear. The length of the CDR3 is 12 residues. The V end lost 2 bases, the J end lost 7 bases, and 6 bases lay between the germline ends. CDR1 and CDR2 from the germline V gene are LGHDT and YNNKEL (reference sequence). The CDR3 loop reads CASSQRTNEQFF. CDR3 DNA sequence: TGTGCCAGCAGCCAAAGGACGAATGAGCAGTTCTTC.

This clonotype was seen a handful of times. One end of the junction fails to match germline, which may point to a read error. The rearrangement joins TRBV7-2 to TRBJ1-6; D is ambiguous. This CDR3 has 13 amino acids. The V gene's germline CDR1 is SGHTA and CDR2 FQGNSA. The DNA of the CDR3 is TGTGCTAGCAGCTTACTAGATAATTCACCCCTCCACTTT. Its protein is CASSLLDNSPLHF. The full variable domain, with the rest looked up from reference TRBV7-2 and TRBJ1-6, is GAGVSQSPSNKVTEKGKDVELRCDPISGHTALYWYRQSLGQGLEFLIYFQGNSAPDKSGLPSDRFSAERTGGSVSTLTIQRTQQEDSAVYLCASSLLDNSPLHFGNGTRLTVT.

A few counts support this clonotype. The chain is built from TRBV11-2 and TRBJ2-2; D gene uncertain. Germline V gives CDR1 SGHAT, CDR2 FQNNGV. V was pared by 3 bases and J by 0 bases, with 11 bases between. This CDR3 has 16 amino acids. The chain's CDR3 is CASSFRGHPNTGELFF. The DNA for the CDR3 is TGTGCCAGCAGCTTCAGAGGCCATCCGAACACCGGGGAGCTGTTTTTT.

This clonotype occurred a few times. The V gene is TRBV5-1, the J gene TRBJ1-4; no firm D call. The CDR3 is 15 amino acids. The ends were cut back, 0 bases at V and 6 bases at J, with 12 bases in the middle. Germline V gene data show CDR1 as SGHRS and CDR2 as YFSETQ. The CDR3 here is CASSLVGVADEKLFF. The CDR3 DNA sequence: TGCGCCAGCAGCTTGGTGGGAGTAGCTGATGAAAAACTGTTTTTT.

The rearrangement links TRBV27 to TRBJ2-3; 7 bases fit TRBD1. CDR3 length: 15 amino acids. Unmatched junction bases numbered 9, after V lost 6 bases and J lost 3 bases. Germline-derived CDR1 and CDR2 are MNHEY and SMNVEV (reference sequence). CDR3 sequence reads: CASSLGSRGTDTQYF. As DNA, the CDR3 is TGTGCCAGCAGCTTAGGAAGCAGGGGGACAGATACGCAGTATTTT.

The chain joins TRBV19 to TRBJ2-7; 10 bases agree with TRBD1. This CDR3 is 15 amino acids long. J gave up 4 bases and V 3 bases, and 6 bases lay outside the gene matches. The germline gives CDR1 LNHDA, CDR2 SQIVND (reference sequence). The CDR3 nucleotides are TGTGCCAGTAGTATTGGGACAGGGGAGTATTACGAGCAGTACTTC. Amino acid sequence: CASSIGTGEYYEQYF.

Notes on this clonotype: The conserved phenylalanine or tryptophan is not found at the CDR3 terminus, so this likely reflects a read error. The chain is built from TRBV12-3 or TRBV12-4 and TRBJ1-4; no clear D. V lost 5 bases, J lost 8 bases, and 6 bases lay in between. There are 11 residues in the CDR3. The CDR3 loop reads CASSRREKLFL. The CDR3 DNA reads TGTGCCAGCAGTCGTCGGGAAAAACTGTTTCTT.

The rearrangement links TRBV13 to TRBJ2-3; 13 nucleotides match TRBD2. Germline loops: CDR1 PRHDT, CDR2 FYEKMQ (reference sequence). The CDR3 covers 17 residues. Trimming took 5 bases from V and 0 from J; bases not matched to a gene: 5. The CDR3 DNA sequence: TGTGCCAGCAGCCCCGGACTAGCGGGAGCCAGCACAGATACGCAGTATTTT. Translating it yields CASSPGLAGASTDTQYF.

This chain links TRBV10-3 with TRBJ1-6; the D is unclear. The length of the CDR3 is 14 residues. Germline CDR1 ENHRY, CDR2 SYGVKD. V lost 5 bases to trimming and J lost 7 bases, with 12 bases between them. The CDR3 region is CAISPSYENSPLHF. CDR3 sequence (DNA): TGTGCCATCAGTCCCAGTTATGAGAATTCACCCCTCCACTTT.

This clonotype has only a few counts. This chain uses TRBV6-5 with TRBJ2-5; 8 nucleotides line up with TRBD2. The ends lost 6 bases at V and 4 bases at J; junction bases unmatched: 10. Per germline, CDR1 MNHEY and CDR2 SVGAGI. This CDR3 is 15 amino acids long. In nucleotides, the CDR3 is TGTGCCAGCAGATTAACGGGAGGGCGAGGAGAGACCCAGTACTTC. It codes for CASRLTGGRGETQYF.

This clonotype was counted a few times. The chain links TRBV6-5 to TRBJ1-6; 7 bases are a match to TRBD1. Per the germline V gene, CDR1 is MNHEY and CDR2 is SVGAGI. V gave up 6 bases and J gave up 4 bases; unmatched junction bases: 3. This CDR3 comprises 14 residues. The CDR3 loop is CASRWDRYNSPLHF. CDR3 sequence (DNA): TGTGCCAGCAGGTGGGACAGATATAATTCACCCCTCCACTTT.

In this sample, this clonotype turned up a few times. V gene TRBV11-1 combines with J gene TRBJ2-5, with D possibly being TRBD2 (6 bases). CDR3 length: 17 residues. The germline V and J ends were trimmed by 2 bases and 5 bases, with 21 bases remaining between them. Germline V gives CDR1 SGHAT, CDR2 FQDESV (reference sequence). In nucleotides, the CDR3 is TGTGCCAGCAGCTTAAAGATTGCGGCTGGGACTGGTGAGACCCAGTACTTC. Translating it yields CASSLKIAAGTGETQYF.

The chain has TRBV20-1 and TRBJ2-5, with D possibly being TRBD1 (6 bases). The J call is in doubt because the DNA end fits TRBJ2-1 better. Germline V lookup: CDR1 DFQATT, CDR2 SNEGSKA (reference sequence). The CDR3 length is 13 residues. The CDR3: CSAKTGKGDEQFF. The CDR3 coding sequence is TGCAGTGCAAAAACAGGGAAGGGCGATGAGCAGTTCTTC.

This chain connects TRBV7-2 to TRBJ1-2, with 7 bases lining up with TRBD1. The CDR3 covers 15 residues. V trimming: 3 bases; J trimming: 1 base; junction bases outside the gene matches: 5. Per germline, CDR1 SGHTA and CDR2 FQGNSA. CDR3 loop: CASSLGGTVNYGYTF. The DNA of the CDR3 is TGTGCCAGCAGCTTGGGGGGGACAGTTAACTATGGCTACACCTTC.

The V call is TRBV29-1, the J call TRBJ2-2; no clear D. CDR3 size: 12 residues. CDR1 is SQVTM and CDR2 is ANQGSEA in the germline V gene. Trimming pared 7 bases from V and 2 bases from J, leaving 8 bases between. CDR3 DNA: TGCAGCGCTTACAGAAACACCGGGGAGCTGTTTTTT. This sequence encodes CSAYRNTGELFF.